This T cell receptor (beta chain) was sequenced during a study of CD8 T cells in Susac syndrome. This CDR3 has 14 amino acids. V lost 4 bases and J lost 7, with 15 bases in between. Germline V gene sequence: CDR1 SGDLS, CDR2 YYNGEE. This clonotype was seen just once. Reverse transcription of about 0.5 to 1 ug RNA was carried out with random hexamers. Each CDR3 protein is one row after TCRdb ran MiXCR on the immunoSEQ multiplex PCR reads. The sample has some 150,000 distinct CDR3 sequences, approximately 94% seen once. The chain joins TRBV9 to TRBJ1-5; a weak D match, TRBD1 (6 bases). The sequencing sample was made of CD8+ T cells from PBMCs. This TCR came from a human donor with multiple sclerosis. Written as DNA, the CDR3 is TGTGCCAGCAGCCCGACAGGAGGTAAGCAGCCCCAGCATTTT. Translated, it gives CASSPTGGKQPQHF.